Below are 27 T cell receptor beta chains sequenced from a single sample in a study of T cell responses to AZD1222 COVID-19 vaccine. Here immunoSEQ multiplex PCR was the method, and the copy in TCRdb shows in-frame clones only, minus some. Among over 45,000 clones listed, 80% to 90% were seen once. This specimen consisted of peripheral blood, obtained 28 days after the second AZD1222 dose. Receptor source: an adult who received the AZD1222 COVID-19 vaccine.

In regard to this clone: Sequence at one end of the junction differs from germline and may be a read error. The V gene is TRBV7-7, the J gene TRBJ2-5, with 13 bases fitting TRBD2. CDR1 and CDR2 (germline): SSHAT, FNYEAQ (reference sequence). The CDR3 is 15 amino acids. The CDR3 DNA follows: TGTGCTAGCAGCCCGACTAGCGGGAGGCTTGGGACCCAGTACTTC. Its translation: CASSPTSGRLGTQYF.

The chain links TRBV4-1 to TRBJ1-5; D not resolved. The V and J ends lost 0 bases and 5 bases respectively, with 5 bases between them. The CDR3 totals 13 residues. The germline CDR1 and CDR2 sequences are MGHRA and YSYEKL. As DNA, the CDR3 is TGCGCCAGCAGCCAAGATATGGATCAGCCCCAGCATTTT. It encodes CASSQDMDQPQHF.

Written as DNA, the CDR3 is TGTGCCAGCAACCCCGACAGGGTTAGGCAGTACTTC. Translated, it gives CASNPDRVRQYF. The V and J genes are TRBV6-5 and TRBJ2-7; 7 bases match TRBD1. Germline CDR1 MNHEY, CDR2 SVGAGI. This CDR3 spans 12 amino acids. Trimming removed 7 bases from V and 9 bases from J; junction bases left unmatched: 9.

V and J are TRBV30 and TRBJ2-2, with 11 positions matching TRBD2. There are 15 residues in the CDR3. Unmatched junction bases numbered 4, after V lost 2 bases and J lost 5 bases. Germline V lookup: CDR1 GTSNPN, CDR2 SVGIG (reference sequence). The CDR3 here is CAWSSSGRRTGELFF. CDR3 nucleotide sequence: TGTGCCTGGAGTTCTAGCGGGAGGAGAACCGGGGAGCTGTTTTTT. Based on the CDR3 plus reference TRBV30 and TRBJ2-2, the full variable domain is SQTIHQWPATLVQPVGSPLSLECTVEGTSNPNLYWYRQAAGRGLQLLFYSVGIGQISSEVPQNLSASRPQDRQFILSSKKLLLSDSGFYLCAWSSSGRRTGELFFGEGSRLTVL.

The V and J genes are TRBV7-2 and TRBJ1-1; a possible D gene is TRBD1 (5 bases). CDR1 SGHTA and CDR2 FQGNSA come from the germline V gene. Trimming removed 2 bases from V and 1 base from J, with 11 bases in between. This CDR3 has 15 amino acids. CDR3 in DNA: TGTGCCAGCAGCTTATCGGCGGGGGAGAACACTGAAGCTTTCTTT. As protein: CASSLSAGENTEAFF.

J is TRBJ2-7 and V is TRBV6-5; no clear D. V lost 8 bases, J lost 2 bases, and 19 bases lay in between. CDR1 MNHEY and CDR2 SVGAGI come from the germline V gene. The length of the CDR3 is 15 residues. CDR3 coding DNA: TGTGCCAGCCAAATAGGACCTTCTATCGCCTACGAGCAGTACTTC. Its protein is CASQIGPSIAYEQYF.

The chain combines TRBV5-5 with TRBJ2-2; D ambiguous. The CDR3 consists of 15 residues. Deletions cut 3 bases from V and 6 bases from J, with 15 bases between. CDR1 is SGHKS, CDR2 YYEKEE, per germline (reference sequence). The CDR3 sequence: CASSSSSEIPGELFF. The CDR3 coding sequence is TGTGCCAGCAGCTCGTCTTCAGAAATCCCCGGGGAGCTGTTTTTT.

The V gene is TRBV19, the J gene TRBJ2-5; D remains unclear. V lost 6 bases to trimming and J lost 3 bases, with 8 bases between them. Germline CDR1 is LNHDA and CDR2 is SQIVND (reference sequence). The length of the CDR3 is 12 residues. In DNA, the CDR3 is TGTGCCAGTAGGGGCGGAGAAGAGACCCAGTACTTC. As protein: CASRGGEETQYF.

The chain is built from TRBV27 and TRBJ2-1; D gene unclear. The CDR3 is 13 residues long. Germline CDR1 reads MNHEY; CDR2 reads SMNVEV (reference sequence). V lost 1 base, J lost 3 bases, and 4 bases lay in between. This CDR3 reads CASSLLYYNEQFF. Here the CDR3 DNA reads TGTGCCAGCAGTTTATTGTACTACAATGAGCAGTTCTTC.

A few counts support this clone. This chain links TRBV7-7 with TRBJ2-7; tentative D call: TRBD1 (5 bases). CDR1 is SSHAT, CDR2 FNYEAQ, per germline (reference sequence). CDR3 length equals 15 residues. Trimming stripped 5 bases from V and 0 bases from J, with 14 bases between. CDR3 sequence (DNA): TGTGCCAGCAGCCTCCAGTCAGGGCCCTCCTACGAGCAGTACTTC. Residues: CASSLQSGPSYEQYF.

The rearrangement links TRBV4-2 to TRBJ2-2; 8 nucleotides agree with TRBD2. There are 17 residues in the CDR3. V was pared by 2 bases and J by 4 bases, with 9 bases of the junction left unmatched. Germline values: CDR1 LGHNA, CDR2 YNFKEQ. This CDR3 is CASSQLLAGSATGELFF. The CDR3 nucleotides read TGTGCCAGCAGCCAACTCTTAGCGGGGTCGGCCACCGGGGAGCTGTTTTTT.

In DNA form, the CDR3 reads TGTGCCAGCAGTTACTCAGAGGGCGGCTATGGCTACACCTTC. Translating gives CASSYSEGGYGYTF. The chain couples TRBV6-5 to TRBJ1-2; D gene uncertain. The CDR3 runs to 14 residues. Germline CDR1 MNHEY, CDR2 SVGAGI. The V end was cut by 0 bases, the J end by 4 bases, with 9 bases between.

The CDR3 spells CASSSEMRAYGYTF. CDR3 nucleotides: TGTGCCAGCAGTTCGGAGATGAGGGCCTATGGCTACACCTTC. The chain links TRBV28 to TRBJ1-2, with no clear D. The CDR3 sequence is 14 residues long. Germline loops: CDR1 MDHEN, CDR2 SYDVKM. V gave up 4 bases and J gave up 4 bases, with 13 bases separating them.

The genes are TRBV19 and TRBJ2-7; 7 bases align to TRBD1. The CDR3 loop spans 11 amino acids. Trimming cost V 11 bases and J 2 bases; bases outside gene matches: 3. Per the germline V gene, CDR1 is LNHDA and CDR2 is SQIVND (reference sequence). The CDR3 loop reads CASTGAYEQYF. DNA for the CDR3: TGTGCCTCTACAGGGGCCTACGAGCAGTACTTC.

V and J are TRBV5-1 and TRBJ2-1; TRBD2 aligns across 8 bases. Germline V CDR1 and CDR2: SGHRS, YFSETQ. This CDR3 has 16 amino acids. V lost 4 bases and J lost 2; bases outside the gene matches: 8. This chain's CDR3 is CASSQRGLATYNEQFF. In DNA form, the CDR3 reads TGCGCCAGCAGCCAAAGAGGACTAGCAACCTACAATGAGCAGTTCTTC.

The V gene is TRBV7-3, the J gene TRBJ1-1, with D unclear. Germline V gene data show CDR1 as SGHTA and CDR2 as FQGTGA. The V gene lost 2 bases and the J gene lost 8 bases, with 12 bases spanning the gap. CDR3 size: 13 residues. The CDR3 loop reads CASSLAMNGEAFF. CDR3 coding DNA: TGTGCCAGCAGCTTAGCCATGAATGGGGAAGCTTTCTTT.

This sequence joins TRBV14 and TRBJ1-1; 7 bases match TRBD1. The CDR3 covers 15 residues. V shed 5 bases and J 1 base; nucleotides not matched to a gene: 7. Germline CDR1 reads SGHDN; CDR2 reads FVKESK. The CDR3 sequence: CASSVTQGKNTEAFF. In DNA form, the CDR3 reads TGTGCCAGCAGCGTTACACAGGGGAAGAACACTGAAGCTTTCTTT.

The chain combines TRBV6-5 with TRBJ1-1, with 7 bases matching TRBD1. Germline CDR1 reads MNHEY; CDR2 reads SVGAGI. Losses at the gene ends were 6 bases for V and 8 bases for J; bases not matched to a gene: 9. This CDR3 region has 13 residues. CDR3 sequence reads: CASRPQGITEAFF. The DNA for the CDR3 is TGTGCCAGCAGGCCACAGGGGATCACCGAAGCTTTCTTT.

V is TRBV3-1 (or the pseudogene TRBV3-2) and J is TRBJ2-7; 11 bases match TRBD2. The junction had 2 bases not matched to a gene; V was cut back by 7 bases and J by 0 bases. Germline CDR1 reads LGHDT; CDR2 reads YNNKEL (reference sequence). This CDR3 has 14 amino acids. CDR3 in DNA: TGTGCCAGCACGGGGACTAGCGGCTCCTACGAGCAGTACTTC. Residues: CASTGTSGSYEQYF.

This clone came up once. The chain joins TRBV10-3 to TRBJ1-1, with unresolved D. The CDR3 covers 15 residues. V was shortened by 0 bases and J by 2 bases, with 10 bases between the two germline ends. Germline V gene data show CDR1 as ENHRY and CDR2 as SYGVKD. This CDR3 is CAISESADLNTEAFF. In DNA, the CDR3 is TGTGCCATCAGTGAGTCCGCGGATCTTAACACTGAAGCTTTCTTT.

CDR3 sequence: CASSRTSGSYNEQFF. CDR3 sequence (DNA): TGTGCCAGCTCACGGACTAGCGGGAGTTATAATGAGCAGTTCTTC. The genes are TRBV18 and TRBJ2-1; 13 bases are a match to TRBD2. This CDR3 has 15 amino acids. After removal of 4 bases from V and 7 bases from J, the junction contained 4 bases not matched to a gene. Germline V lookup: CDR1 KGHSH, CDR2 LQKENI.

The genes are TRBV5-4 and TRBJ1-4; perhaps TRBD1 as D (6 bases). The CDR3 loop spans 14 amino acids. The V end lost 3 bases, the J end lost 8 bases, and 14 bases lay between the germline ends. CDR1 and CDR2 from the germline V gene are SGHNT and YYREEE (reference sequence). The CDR3 region is CASSSAGTREKLFF. The CDR3 bases are TGTGCCAGCAGCTCCGCCGGGACACGAGAAAAACTGTTTTTT. Filled out from reference TRBV5-4 and TRBJ1-4, the complete variable domain reads ETGVTQSPTHLIKTRGQQVTLRCSSQSGHNTVSWYQQALGQGPQFIFQYYREEENGRGNFPPRFSGLQFPNYSSELNVNALELDDSALYLCASSSAGTREKLFFGSGTQLSVL.

V is TRBV19 and J is TRBJ2-2; the D gene could be TRBD1 or TRBD2 (6 bases each). The V gene lost 6 bases and the J gene lost 5 bases, with 16 bases spanning the gap. The CDR3 sequence is 15 residues long. The V gene's germline CDR1 is LNHDA and CDR2 SQIVND (reference sequence). CDR3 loop: CASSPGAGRTGELFF. The DNA for the CDR3 is TGTGCCAGTAGCCCGGGGGCGGGTAGGACCGGGGAGCTGTTTTTT. The variable domain in full, completed from reference TRBV19 and TRBJ2-2, reads DGGITQSPKYLFRKEGQNVTLSCEQNLNHDAMYWYRQDPGQGLRLIYYSQIVNDFQKGDIAEGYSVSREKKESFPLTVTSAQKNPTAFYLCASSPGAGRTGELFFGEGSRLTVL.

The V call is TRBV4-1, the J call TRBJ1-6, with a possible D match to TRBD1 (6 bases). Germline CDR1 and CDR2: MGHRA and YSYEKL. V was cut by 0 bases and J by 0 bases, with 15 bases left in between. The length of the CDR3 is 19 residues. The CDR3 nucleotides read TGCGCCAGCAGCCAAGATTGGTCAGGGGACAACTCCTATAATTCACCCCTCCACTTT. Its protein is CASSQDWSGDNSYNSPLHF.

J is TRBJ2-1 and V is TRBV10-1; 7 positions match TRBD2. The CDR3 runs 15 residues. In germline, CDR1 is WNHNN, CDR2 SYGVQD (reference sequence). Trimming cost V 3 bases and J 8 bases; bases outside gene matches: 10. CDR3 bases: TGCGCCAGCAGTGAACCTCGGGAGGTCACATATGAGCAGTTCTTC. Protein product: CASSEPREVTYEQFF.

This clone was detected once. The V and J genes are TRBV2 and TRBJ1-2; D unclear. Trimming took 3 bases from V and 2 from J, leaving 13 bases between them. CDR1 is SNHLY, CDR2 FYNNEI, per germline. This CDR3 region has 15 residues. CDR3 protein: CASSDGLRLNYGYTF. The CDR3 nucleotides read TGTGCCAGCAGTGACGGTTTGAGGCTAAACTATGGCTACACCTTC. Full variable domain (remainder filled in from reference TRBV2 and TRBJ1-2): EPEVTQTPSHQVTQMGQEVILRCVPISNHLYFYWYRQILGQKVEFLVSFYNNEISEKSEIFDDQFSVERPDGSNFTLKIRSTKLEDSAMYFCASSDGLRLNYGYTFGSGTRLTVV.

The chain couples TRBV18 to TRBJ2-7, with TRBD1 identical over 12 bases. The CDR3 has 19 residues. Germline V gene sequence: CDR1 KGHSH, CDR2 LQKENI. The V segment lost 4 bases and the J segment 4 bases; nucleotides outside the gene matches: 17. Here the CDR3 DNA reads TGTGCCAGCTCACTACTTGGGACAGGGGGCAGAGAGATGGCTTACGAGCAGTACTTC. It codes for CASSLLGTGGREMAYEQYF.